A selection of T cell receptor beta chains follows, all from one sample in a study of blood T cell repertoires in COVID-19. Some clones are missing from TCRdb's copy, which holds only in-frame ones; the method was immunoSEQ multiplex PCR. Here the sample spans over 600,000 clones, about nine tenths being singletons. What was sequenced was peripheral blood. The receptors originated from a woman younger than 30 with acute or convalescent COVID-19. Both conserved end residues are part of each CDR3. Fields, in order: V gene, CDR3 length, J gene, D gene, clone size, CDR3 DNA, CDR3 protein. The D gene is left open where the match is weak. Clone sizes are given selectively: once, few, many, or a class where the clone is expanded.

TRBV6-5	14	TRBJ1-6	TRBD1	few	TGTGCCAGCACCAAGACAGGGGAAAATTCACCCCTCCACTTT	CASTKTGENSPLHF
TRBV6-5	15	TRBJ1-5	NA	NA	TGTGCCAGCACCTCCTTTTTCGTAGTAAATCAGCCCCAGCATTTT	CASTSFFVVNQPQHF
TRBV13	17	TRBJ2-1	TRBD2	NA	TGTGCCAGCAGCTCCTATGGACTAGCGGGGACCTACAATGAGCAGTTCTTC	CASSSYGLAGTYNEQFF
TRBV9	16	TRBJ2-3	TRBD2	once	TGTGCCAGCAGCGTAGGAGGGCGGGGGGGTGCAGATACGCAGTATTTT	CASSVGGRGGADTQYF
TRBV3-1/TRBV3-2	16	TRBJ2-3	NA	NA	TGTGCCAGCAGCCAAGACGGGGGACGGATCACAGATACGCAGTATTTT	CASSQDGGRITDTQYF
TRBV9	14	TRBJ1-4	NA	NA	TGTGCCAGCAGCCCCGAAGGGGGTAATGAAAAACTGTTTTTT	CASSPEGGNEKLFF
TRBV9	16	TRBJ1-1	TRBD1	NA	TGTGCCAGCAGCCGACAGGGGGCTATGGTGAACACTGAAGCTTTCTTT	CASSRQGAMVNTEAFF
TRBV6-6	16	TRBJ1-2	TRBD1	NA	TGTGCCAGCAGTTACGCCCCCCCAGGGACAGGGGATGGCTACACCTTC	CASSYAPPGTGDGYTF
TRBV10-1	15	TRBJ2-1	TRBD2	NA	TGCGCCAGCAACCGCTGGCGGGGGTACAGCAATGAGCAGTTCTTC	CASNRWRGYSNEQFF
TRBV6-5	14	TRBJ2-7	TRBD1	NA	TGTGCCAGCAGTACTCGGACAGGGAACTACGAGCAGTACTTC	CASSTRTGNYEQYF
TRBV11-2	15	TRBJ1-2	TRBD1	NA	TGTGCCAGCAGCCCCCCACAGGGGTCCCTAATTGGCTACACCTTC	CASSPPQGSLIGYTF
TRBV6-5	16	TRBJ1-2	NA	few	TGTGCCAGCAGTTACAGACGGGCAGGGGCGGGCTATGGCTACACCTTC	CASSYRRAGAGYGYTF
TRBV24-1	15	TRBJ2-1	NA	NA	TGTGCCACCAGTGATTTGGGGAGCCCGGCCAATGAGCAGTTCTTC	CATSDLGSPANEQFF
TRBV2	15	TRBJ1-2	NA	NA	TGTGCCAGCAGTGAGCAGGGCGCTATAACCTATGGCTACACCTTC	CASSEQGAITYGYTF
TRBV10-3	14	TRBJ1-2	TRBD1	NA	TGTGCCATCCCCCGACAGGGGGCAGGGTATGGCTACACCTTC	CAIPRQGAGYGYTF
TRBV3-1/TRBV3-2	11	TRBJ2-7	NA	NA	TGTGCCAGCAGCTCCTGCTACGAGCAGTACTTC	CASSSCYEQYF
TRBV29-1	12	TRBJ1-2	NA	NA	TGCAGCGTTGGTACTGATAACTATGGCTACACCTTC	CSVGTDNYGYTF
TRBV19	13	TRBJ1-2	TRBD1	NA	TGTGCCAGTAGTATGAGGGGGCACTATGGCTACACCTTC	CASSMRGHYGYTF
TRBV7-2	17	TRBJ1-6	TRBD1	NA	TGTGCCAGCAGCCCCCAGGACAGGTCCTCCTATAATTCACCCCTCCACTTT	CASSPQDRSSYNSPLHF
TRBV21-1	15	TRBJ1-4	NA	NA	TGTGCCAGCAGCTTAGACAGACCAACTAATGAAAAACTGTTTTTT	CASSLDRPTNEKLFF
TRBV7-9	14	TRBJ1-2	TRBD1	NA	TGTGCCAGCAGCTTAGATGGCAGGGGGGATGGCTACACCTTC	CASSLDGRGDGYTF
TRBV9	17	TRBJ1-6	TRBD1	NA	TGTGCCAGCAGCGCTACCGGGACAGGGGATCTTCTTTCACCCCTCCACTTT	CASSATGTGDLLSPLHF
TRBV11-3	13	TRBJ2-2	NA	NA	TGTGCCAGCAGCTCGTACAGGACCGGGGAGCTGTTTTTT	CASSSYRTGELFF
TRBV6-5	15	TRBJ2-1	TRBD1	NA	TGTGCCAGCAGTTACGGGACAGGGGGGGAAAATGAGCAGTTCTTC	CASSYGTGGENEQFF
TRBV18	13	TRBJ1-2	NA	NA	TGTGCCAGCTCACGCGGGTCCCAGGAAGGCTACACCTTC	CASSRGSQEGYTF
TRBV21-1	18	TRBJ1-5	NA	once	TGTGCCAGCAGCAAAATTTTGGTGGGGCAGTATAGCAATCAGCCCCAGCATTTT	CASSKILVGQYSNQPQHF
TRBV6-2/TRBV6-3	17	TRBJ1-2	TRBD1	NA	TGTGCCAGCAGTCCCCACGGACAGGCAGGGCCTAACTATGGCTACACCTTC	CASSPHGQAGPNYGYTF
TRBV7-2	14	TRBJ1-1	NA	NA	TGTGCCAGCAGCTTAGCGGGGAGGGGAGCTGAAGCTTTCTTT	CASSLAGRGAEAFF
TRBV4-1	15	TRBJ2-7	TRBD1	few	TGCGCCAGCAGCCAAGGGGGGGACAGGGCCCACGAGCAGTACTTC	CASSQGGDRAHEQYF
TRBV27	14	TRBJ2-7	TRBD2	NA	TGTGCCAGCAGTTTACGCGGGGGGGCCTCCGAGCAGTACTTC	CASSLRGGASEQYF
TRBV19	14	TRBJ1-3	NA	few	TGTGCCAGTAGTATACCAGGATCTGGAAACACCATATATTTT	CASSIPGSGNTIYF
TRBV6-2/TRBV6-3	16	TRBJ2-7	NA	NA	TGTGCCAGCAGTGACGCTGGGTCAGGGTCACGCTACGAGCAGTACTTC	CASSDAGSGSRYEQYF
TRBV6-6	13	TRBJ1-2	NA	NA	TGTGCCAGCAGTTATACAGGGATCAGCGGTTACACCTTC	CASSYTGISGYTF